A single sample gave rise to the 19 T cell receptor beta chains below, sequenced in a study of T cells in Graves' hyperthyroidism and ophthalmopathy. Amplification of TCR beta CDR3 regions used RNA as the template. First-round RT-PCR with HTBI primers amplified the TCR CDR3 region. TCRdb re-derived calls from the multiplex PCR reads in MiXCR, one entry per CDR3 protein. The table shows about 600,000 distinct CDR3 sequences, with over 12% occurring only once. Sequencing used blood. The source is a woman in her late teens or twenties with Graves' ophthalmopathy.

This clonotype was seen at least ten times. The J gene is TRBJ1-1, the V gene TRBV2, with D perhaps matching TRBD1 (6 bases). Looked up from germline, CDR1 is SNHLY and CDR2 is FYNNEI. The V end was cut by 7 bases, the J end by 0 bases, with 21 bases between. This CDR3 is 17 amino acids long. CDR3 region: CASTINGGRDMNTEAFF. As DNA, the CDR3 is TGTGCCAGCACCATCAATGGGGGGCGAGACATGAACACTGAAGCTTTCTTT.

This clonotype was observed many times. V and J are TRBV28 and TRBJ2-1; 12 bases fit TRBD2. The CDR3 sequence is 16 residues long. V lost 0 bases to trimming and J lost 7 bases; unmatched junction nucleotides: 4. The V gene's germline CDR1 is MDHEN and CDR2 SYDVKM. This CDR3 is CASSLWTSGSRNEQFF. CDR3 in DNA: TGTGCCAGCAGTTTATGGACTAGCGGGAGCAGGAATGAGCAGTTCTTC.

The V gene is TRBV6-2 or TRBV6-3, the J gene TRBJ2-1, with D perhaps matching TRBD2 (6 bases). The CDR3 is made up of 13 amino acids. The germline V and J ends were trimmed by 0 bases and 12 bases, with 12 bases remaining between them. Germline V gives CDR1 MNHEY, CDR2 SVGEGT. CDR3 sequence reads: CASSYSWRGGQFF. Written as DNA, the CDR3 is TGTGCCAGCAGTTACTCTTGGAGGGGTGGGCAGTTCTTC.

A few counts support this clonotype. This chain connects TRBV19 to TRBJ1-2; no clear D. The V end lost 10 bases, the J end lost 0 bases, and 15 bases lay between the germline ends. The CDR3 is made up of 14 amino acids. CDR1 and CDR2 (germline): LNHDA, SQIVND (reference sequence). CDR3 region: CATSPSTANYGYTF. The CDR3 DNA follows: TGTGCCACCTCCCCCAGCACAGCTAACTATGGCTACACCTTC.

The V gene is TRBV19, the J gene TRBJ2-1; 8 bases match TRBD1. Germline assignment: CDR1 LNHDA and CDR2 SQIVND (reference sequence). This CDR3 has 15 amino acids. The V gene end was trimmed by 1 base and the J gene end by 6 bases; junction bases not matched to a gene: 5. The CDR3 coding sequence is TGTGCCAGTAGTATAGGACAGGGGAGAGGCAATGAGCAGTTCTTC. As protein: CASSIGQGRGNEQFF.

This clonotype has a handful of counts. The rearrangement links TRBV2 to TRBJ2-4, with 7 nucleotides matching TRBD1. Germline CDR1 and CDR2: SNHLY and FYNNEI. The CDR3 covers 13 residues. V dropped 3 bases and J dropped 6; count of bases not matched to a gene: 2. The CDR3 here is CASSDRTGNIQYF. The CDR3 DNA is TGTGCCAGCAGTGACCGGACAGGAAACATTCAGTACTTC.

This clonotype was observed at least ten times. This rearrangement joins TRBV11-2 to TRBJ2-7; 11 nucleotides align to TRBD2. The germline V gene encodes CDR1 SGHAT and CDR2 FQNNGV. J gave up 2 bases and V 5 bases, and 5 bases lay outside the gene matches. This CDR3 is built from 15 residues. CDR3 protein: CASSPLAGEPYEQYF. The CDR3 DNA follows: TGTGCCAGCAGCCCACTAGCGGGAGAGCCCTACGAGCAGTACTTC.

This clonotype was recorded at least ten times. The gene calls are TRBV6-2 or TRBV6-3 and TRBJ2-4; a possible D gene is TRBD1 (5 bases). The germline V gene has CDR1 MNHEY and CDR2 SVGEGT. The V gene lost 5 bases and the J gene lost 8 bases, with 25 bases spanning the gap. CDR3 size: 17 residues. The CDR3 sequence is CASSPYHRQTKRDIQYF. The CDR3 DNA sequence: TGTGCCAGCAGTCCTTACCACCGACAGACAAAAAGGGACATTCAGTACTTC.

This clonotype was seen a handful of times. CDR3 sequence reads: CSAGGGTSSQYF. The CDR3 region has the DNA TGCAGCGCTGGGGGGGGGACTTCATCCCAGTACTTC. The chain carries TRBV29-1 and TRBJ2-5; 7 bases are a match to TRBD2. The ends lost 7 bases at V and 9 bases at J; junction bases unmatched: 11. The CDR3 has 12 residues. Looked up from germline, CDR1 is SQVTM and CDR2 is ANQGSEA. The whole variable domain, filled in from reference TRBV29-1 and TRBJ2-5, reads SAVISQKPSRDICQRGTSLTIQCQVDSQVTMMFWYRQQPGQSLTLIATANQGSEATYESGFVIDKFPISRPNLTFSTLTVSNMSPEDSSIYLCSAGGGTSSQYFGPGTRLLVL.

This clonotype was counted at least ten times. The V call is TRBV28, the J call TRBJ1-5; D is possibly TRBD1 (5 bases). The CDR3 contains 14 residues. In germline, CDR1 is MDHEN, CDR2 SYDVKM. V was cut by 6 bases and J by 2 bases, with 11 bases left in between. The CDR3 sequence: CASSKDSGNQPQHF. CDR3 nucleotides: TGTGCCAGCAGCAAAGACAGCGGCAATCAGCCCCAGCATTTT.

Ten or more counts support this clonotype. The chain carries TRBV18 and TRBJ2-3, with unresolved D. Germline lookup yields CDR1 KGHSH and CDR2 LQKENI. This CDR3 has 13 amino acids. Trimming took 2 bases from V and 5 from J, leaving 8 bases between them. DNA of the CDR3: TGTGCCAGCTCACCAGGGTTGGGAGATACGCAGTATTTT. The encoded protein is CASSPGLGDTQYF.

This clonotype has only a few counts. The chain joins TRBV19 to TRBJ2-1; 7 bases fit TRBD1. The ends lost 5 bases at V and 0 bases at J; junction bases unmatched: 4. The germline V gene encodes CDR1 LNHDA and CDR2 SQIVND (reference sequence). This CDR3 has 15 amino acids. CDR3 in DNA: TGTGCCAGTAGTGTGGGACAGTTCTCCTACAATGAGCAGTTCTTC. Amino acid sequence: CASSVGQFSYNEQFF.

This clonotype was observed a few times. In DNA, the CDR3 is TGTGCCAGCAGCAAACCAAACAGGGCCGAGCAGTACTTC. This encodes CASSKPNRAEQYF. The gene calls are TRBV3-1 and TRBJ2-7; D possibly corresponds to TRBD1 (6 bases). Germline-derived CDR1 and CDR2 are LGHDT and YNNKEL (reference sequence). V was pared by 5 bases and J by 6 bases, with 14 bases between. The CDR3 is 13 residues long.

At least ten counts were recorded for this clonotype. The V gene is TRBV30, the J gene TRBJ1-5, with D perhaps TRBD1 (5 bases). This CDR3 has 12 residues. The germline V gene encodes CDR1 GTSNPN and CDR2 SVGIG (reference sequence). CDR3 coding DNA: TGTGCACTGGGGCACTACAACCAGCCCCAGCATTTT. This sequence encodes CALGHYNQPQHF.

This clonotype has just a few counts. The chain combines TRBV6-2 or TRBV6-3 with TRBJ1-4, with 9 bases that match TRBD1. Trimming cost V 6 bases and J 7 bases; bases outside gene matches: 6. Germline CDR1 is MNHEY and CDR2 is SVGEGT. This CDR3 has 14 residues. CDR3 sequence reads: CASRVGQGREKLFF. In DNA, the CDR3 is TGTGCCAGCAGGGTCGGACAGGGGCGTGAAAAACTGTTTTTT.

This clonotype showed up many times. The chain recombines TRBV12-3 or TRBV12-4 with TRBJ2-5; no clear D gene. The CDR3 is made up of 13 amino acids. Trimming left V 4 bases short and J 5 bases short, with 11 bases between. CDR3 amino acids: CASSSNRWETQYF. In DNA, the CDR3 is TGTGCCAGCAGTTCCAACCGATGGGAGACCCAGTACTTC.

CDR3 in amino acids: CNCLGSSYNEQFF. In DNA form, the CDR3 reads TGCAATTGCCTGGGGAGCTCCTACAATGAGCAGTTCTTC. This chain connects TRBV29-1 to TRBJ2-1; D perhaps matches TRBD2 (5 bases). CDR3 length equals 13 residues. Germline CDR1 and CDR2: SQVTM and ANQGSEA.

There are many counts of this clonotype. The chain joins TRBV5-5 to TRBJ1-1; D perhaps matches TRBD1 (5 bases). Germline loops: CDR1 SGHKS, CDR2 YYEKEE (reference sequence). The V gene lost 1 base and the J gene lost 4 bases, with 14 bases spanning the gap. This CDR3 region has 15 residues. CDR3 loop: CASSLIRGEGTEAFF. CDR3 DNA sequence: TGTGCCAGCAGCTTGATTAGAGGGGAGGGCACTGAAGCTTTCTTT. Based on the CDR3 plus reference TRBV5-5 and TRBJ1-1, the full variable domain is DAGVTQSPTHLIKTRGQQVTLRCSPISGHKSVSWYQQVLGQGPQFIFQYYEKEERGRGNFPDRFSARQFPNYSSELNVNALLLGDSALYLCASSLIRGEGTEAFFGQGTRLTVV.

This clonotype was picked up a small number of times. A read error may be the cause here, since a much bigger clone is one base away. The V call is TRBV2, the J call TRBJ2-2; a possible D gene is TRBD2 (5 bases). This CDR3 comprises 11 residues. Germline CDR1 is SNHLY and CDR2 is FYNNEI. The CDR3 is CASRNTGELYF. DNA of the CDR3: TGTGCCAGCAGGAACACCGGGGAGCTGTATTTT.